Sequencing of this TCR beta chain was carried out in a study of early T cells in non-severe SARS-CoV-2 infection. Via MiXCR, TCRdb re-called the 5' RACE reads, giving one row per CDR3 protein. The sample has roughly 50,000 distinct CDR3 sequences; around 5.6% are singletons. V was shortened by 5 bases and J by 7 bases, with 15 bases between the two germline ends. Per the germline V gene, CDR1 is SQVTM and CDR2 is ANQGSEA. The CDR3 consists of 14 residues. This clonotype occurred many times. This receptor was obtained from an adult who was a healthcare worker with PCR-confirmed SARS-CoV-2 infection or an uninfected control (not recorded which). Input material: whole blood. The chain employs TRBV29-1 and TRBJ1-6; D is perhaps TRBD1 (6 bases). The CDR3 is CSVSSGARNSPLHF. The CDR3 DNA sequence: TGCAGCGTTTCCTCGGGGGCGCGGAATTCACCCCTCCACTTT.